Listed below are T cell receptor beta chains from one sample, sequenced in a study of blood T cell repertoires in COVID-19. The protocol was immunoSEQ multiplex PCR, while the TCRdb copy is restricted to in-frame clones and leaves out a portion. The profile shows approximately 97,000 clones, around 85% of them singletons. Sequencing was performed on peripheral blood. Source of these receptors: a man older than 75 with acute or convalescent COVID-19. The conserved cysteine and the conserved F or W are not part of the CDR3 here. The D gene is left open where the match is weak.

j_call d_call v_call cdr3_aa
TRBJ1-5 . TRBV7-8 ASSVAGYSNQPQH
TRBJ1-2 . TRBV7-8 ASSLARTAGVLYGYT
TRBJ1-4 . TRBV2 ATDRENEKLF
TRBJ1-1 . TRBV27 ASNFRGGPNTEAF
TRBJ1-2 . TRBV20-1 SARAQYGYT
TRBJ1-2 . TRBV12-3/TRBV12-4 ASRPTNYYGYT
TRBJ1-5 . TRBV13 ASSPGGVSNQPQH
TRBJ1-3 . TRBV7-6 ASSLGTASGNTIY
TRBJ1-1 TRBD1 TRBV12-3/TRBV12-4 ASSLTGDTEAF
TRBJ2-1 TRBD2 TRBV6-5 ASSLAGGSEQF
TRBJ2-1 . TRBV24-1 ATSDYRNEQF
TRBJ1-4 . TRBV28 ASLDSLNEKLF
TRBJ2-3 . TRBV2 ASSLERFTQY
TRBJ2-7 . TRBV19 ASSTGLTYEQY
TRBJ1-1 . TRBV30 AWSRRERWAF
TRBJ2-1 . TRBV21-1 ASSKGVTSGRDEQF
TRBJ2-3 . TRBV3-1/TRBV3-2 ASSQVRTDTQY
TRBJ2-7 TRBD2 TRBV7-2 ASSAGLAGEYEQY
TRBJ2-5 TRBD1 TRBV12-3/TRBV12-4 ASSRQGQETQY
TRBJ1-1 . TRBV7-2 ASSAMQAGGEFMNTEAF
TRBJ2-2 TRBD1 TRBV19 ASSGTGVAGELF
TRBJ1-5 . TRBV19 ASTITVRGANQPQH
TRBJ2-7 TRBD2 TRBV5-4 ASSLFSGGLSYEQY
TRBJ1-4 . TRBV21-1 ASRDRDGATNEKLF
TRBJ1-2 . TRBV4-2 ASSQVARGADNYGYT
TRBJ1-4 . TRBV30 AWSVQFNEKLF
TRBJ2-1 . TRBV13 ASSFTGEQF
TRBJ1-5 . TRBV6-2/TRBV6-3 ASSLQQGVQPQH
TRBJ2-5 . TRBV29-1 SVSEGQETQY
TRBJ1-1 TRBD1 TRBV5-4 ASSQTGGNTEAF